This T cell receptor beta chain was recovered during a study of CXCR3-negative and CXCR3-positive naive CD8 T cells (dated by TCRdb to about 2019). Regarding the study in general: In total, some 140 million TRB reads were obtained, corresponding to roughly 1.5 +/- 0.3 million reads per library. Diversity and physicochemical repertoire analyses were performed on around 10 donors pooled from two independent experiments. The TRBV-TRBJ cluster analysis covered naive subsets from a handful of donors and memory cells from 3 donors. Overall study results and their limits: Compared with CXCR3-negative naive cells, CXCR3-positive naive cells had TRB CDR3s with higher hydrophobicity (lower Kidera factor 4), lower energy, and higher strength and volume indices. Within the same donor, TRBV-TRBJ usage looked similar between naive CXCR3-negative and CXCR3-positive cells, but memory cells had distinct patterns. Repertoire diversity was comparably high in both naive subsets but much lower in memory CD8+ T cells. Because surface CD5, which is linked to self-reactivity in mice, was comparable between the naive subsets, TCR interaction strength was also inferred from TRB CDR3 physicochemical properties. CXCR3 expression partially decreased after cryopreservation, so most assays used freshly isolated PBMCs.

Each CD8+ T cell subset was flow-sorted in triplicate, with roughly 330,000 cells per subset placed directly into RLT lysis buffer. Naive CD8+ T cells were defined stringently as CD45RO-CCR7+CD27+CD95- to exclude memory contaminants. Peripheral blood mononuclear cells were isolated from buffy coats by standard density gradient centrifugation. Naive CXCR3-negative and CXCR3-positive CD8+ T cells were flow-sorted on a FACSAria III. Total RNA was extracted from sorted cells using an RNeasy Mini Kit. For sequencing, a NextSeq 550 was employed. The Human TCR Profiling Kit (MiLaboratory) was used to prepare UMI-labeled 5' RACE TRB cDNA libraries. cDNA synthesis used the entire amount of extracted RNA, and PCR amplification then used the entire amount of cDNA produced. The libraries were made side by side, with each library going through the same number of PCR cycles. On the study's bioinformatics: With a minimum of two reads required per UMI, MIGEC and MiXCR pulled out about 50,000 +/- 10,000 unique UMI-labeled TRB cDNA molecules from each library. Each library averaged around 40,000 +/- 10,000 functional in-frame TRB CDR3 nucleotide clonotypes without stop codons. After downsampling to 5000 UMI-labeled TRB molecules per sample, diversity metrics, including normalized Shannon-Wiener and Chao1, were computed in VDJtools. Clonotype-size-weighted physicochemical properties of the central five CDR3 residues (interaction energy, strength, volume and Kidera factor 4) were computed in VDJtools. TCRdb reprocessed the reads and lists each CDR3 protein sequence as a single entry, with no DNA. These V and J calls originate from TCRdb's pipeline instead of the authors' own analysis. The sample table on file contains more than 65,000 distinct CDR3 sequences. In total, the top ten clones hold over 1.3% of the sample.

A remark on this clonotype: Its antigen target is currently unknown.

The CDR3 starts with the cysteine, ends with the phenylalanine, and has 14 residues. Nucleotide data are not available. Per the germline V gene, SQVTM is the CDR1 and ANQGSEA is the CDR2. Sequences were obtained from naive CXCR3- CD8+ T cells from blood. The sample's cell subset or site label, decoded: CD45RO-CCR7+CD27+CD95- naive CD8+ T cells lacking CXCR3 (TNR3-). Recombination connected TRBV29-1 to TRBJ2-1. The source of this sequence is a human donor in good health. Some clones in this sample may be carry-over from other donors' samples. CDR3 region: CSVESGRAYNEQFF.